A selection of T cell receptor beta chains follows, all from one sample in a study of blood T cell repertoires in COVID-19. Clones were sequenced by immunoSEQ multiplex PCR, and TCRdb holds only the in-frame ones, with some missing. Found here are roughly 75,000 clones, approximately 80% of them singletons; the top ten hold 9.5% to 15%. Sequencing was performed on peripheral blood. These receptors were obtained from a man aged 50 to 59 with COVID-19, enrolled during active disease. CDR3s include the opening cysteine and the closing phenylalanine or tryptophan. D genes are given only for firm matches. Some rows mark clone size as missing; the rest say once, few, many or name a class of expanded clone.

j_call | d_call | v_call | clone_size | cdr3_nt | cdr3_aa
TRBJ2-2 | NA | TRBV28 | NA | TGTGCCAGCCAGAGCGGGACCGGGGAGCTGTTTTTT | CASQSGTGELFF
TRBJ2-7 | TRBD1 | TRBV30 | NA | TGTGCCTGGACCGGGACAGGGAAATACGAGCAGTACTTC | CAWTGTGKYEQYF
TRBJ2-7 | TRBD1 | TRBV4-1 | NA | TGCGCCAGCAGCCTGTCCGGGGACAGCTCCTACGAGCAGTACTTC | CASSLSGDSSYEQYF
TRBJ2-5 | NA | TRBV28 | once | TGTGCCAGCAGTCCCAGGTTGATGCTGATTCAAGAGACCCAGTACTTC | CASSPRLMLIQETQYF
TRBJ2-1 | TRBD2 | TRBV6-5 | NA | TGTGCCAGCAGTTTAGGACTAGCGGGAGGCAATGAGCAGTTCTTC | CASSLGLAGGNEQFF
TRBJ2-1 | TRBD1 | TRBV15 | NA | TGTGCCACCGACACCGAAGGGGGCACCTACAATGAGCAGTTCTTC | CATDTEGGTYNEQFF
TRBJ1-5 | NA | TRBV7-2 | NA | TGTGCCAGCAGCTTAGCGTACAGAACTAGCAATCAGCCCCAGCATTTT | CASSLAYRTSNQPQHF
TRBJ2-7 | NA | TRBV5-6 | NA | TGTGCCAGCAGCTTGCGGGGAGGGGGCTACGAGCAGTACTTC | CASSLRGGGYEQYF
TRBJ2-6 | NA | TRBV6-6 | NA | TGTGCCAGCAGTTTGGCCTCCGGGGCCAACGTCCTGACTTTC | CASSLASGANVLTF
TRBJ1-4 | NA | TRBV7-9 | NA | TGTGCCAGCAGCTCCCCTCAAGGGGCCCCCGCTAATGAAAAACTGTTTTTT | CASSSPQGAPANEKLFF
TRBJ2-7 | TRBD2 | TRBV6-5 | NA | TGTGCCACCATCTACTGGACTAGCGGTTACGAGCAGTACTTC | CATIYWTSGYEQYF
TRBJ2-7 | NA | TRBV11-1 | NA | TGTGCCAGCAGCTTAGTGGGGGAGGTCCACGAGCAGTACTTC | CASSLVGEVHEQYF
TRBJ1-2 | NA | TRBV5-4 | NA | TGTGCCAGCAGTCCCGGGGGGGGTTATGGCTACACCTTC | CASSPGGGYGYTF
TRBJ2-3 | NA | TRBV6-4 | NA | TGTGCCAGCAGTGACGACGCGGGAACGGGAGATACGCAGTATTTT | CASSDDAGTGDTQYF
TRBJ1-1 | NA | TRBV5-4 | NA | TGTGCCAGCAGCTCGAAGAAAGGGAGATACGCTGAAGCTTTCTTT | CASSSKKGRYAEAFF
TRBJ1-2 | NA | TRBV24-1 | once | TGTGCCACCAGTACTAGGACAGCTAGCTATGGCTACACCTTC | CATSTRTASYGYTF
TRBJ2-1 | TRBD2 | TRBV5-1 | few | TGCGCCAGCAGATCGGGACTAGACCGTCCTGAGCAGTTCTTC | CASRSGLDRPEQFF
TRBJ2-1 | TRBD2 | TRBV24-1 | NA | TGTGCCACCAGTGAACCACTAGCGGAGTACAATGAGCAGTTCTTC | CATSEPLAEYNEQFF
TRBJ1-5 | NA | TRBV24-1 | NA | TGTGCCACCTCTAGCGGCCCCAAATTACAGCCCCAGCATTTT | CATSSGPKLQPQHF
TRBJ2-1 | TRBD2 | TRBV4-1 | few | TGCGCCAGCAGCCAGGGGCTAGCGGGAGCCTACAATGAGCAGTTCTTC | CASSQGLAGAYNEQFF
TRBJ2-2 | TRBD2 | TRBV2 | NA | TGTGCCAGCAGGGGACTAGACACCGGGGAGCTGTTTTTT | CASRGLDTGELFF
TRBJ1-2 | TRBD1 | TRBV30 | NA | TGTGCCTGGAAAGGAACAGGGGCGGATGGCTACACCTTC | CAWKGTGADGYTF
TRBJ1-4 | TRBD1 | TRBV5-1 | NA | TGCGCCAGCAGCTTGGTAGGACAGGGGTTTGAAAAACTGTTTTTT | CASSLVGQGFEKLFF
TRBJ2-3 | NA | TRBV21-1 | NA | TGTGCCAGCAGCAAAGCAGACAGGGGTGGCACAGATACGCAGTATTTT | CASSKADRGGTDTQYF
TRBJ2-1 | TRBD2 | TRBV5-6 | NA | TGTGCCAGCAGCTTGGCCAGCGGGAGGGCCTATTACAATGAGCAGTTCTTC | CASSLASGRAYYNEQFF
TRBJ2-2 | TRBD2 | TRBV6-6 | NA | TGTGCCAGCAGCTGGGGTAGCGGGACGGGCACCGGGGAGCTGTTTTTT | CASSWGSGTGTGELFF
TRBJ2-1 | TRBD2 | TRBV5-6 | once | TGTGCCAGCAGCGGAACTACTAGCGGGAGTTCCAATGAGCAGTTCTTC | CASSGTTSGSSNEQFF
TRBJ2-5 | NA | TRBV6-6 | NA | TGTGCCAGCTCACTAGATAAGACCCAGTACTTC | CASSLDKTQYF
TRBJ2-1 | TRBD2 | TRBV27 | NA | TGTGCCAGCAGTGTGCCCCCCGGGACTACGACAAATGAGCAGTTCTTC | CASSVPPGTTTNEQFF
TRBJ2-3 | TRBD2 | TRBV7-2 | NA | TGTGCCAGCAGCTTGGGCGGGAGTATGGATACGCAGTATTTT | CASSLGGSMDTQYF
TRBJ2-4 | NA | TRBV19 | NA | TGTGCCAGTAGTATAATAGACACTCTAGCCAAAAACATTCAGTACTTC | CASSIIDTLAKNIQYF
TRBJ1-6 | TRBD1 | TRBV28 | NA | TGTGCCAGCAGTTTACGAGGGACAGGGAGAAATAATTCACCCCTCCACTTT | CASSLRGTGRNNSPLHF
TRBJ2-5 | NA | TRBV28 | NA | TGTGCCAGCAGTTCGCTAACAGAGACCCAGTACTTC | CASSSLTETQYF